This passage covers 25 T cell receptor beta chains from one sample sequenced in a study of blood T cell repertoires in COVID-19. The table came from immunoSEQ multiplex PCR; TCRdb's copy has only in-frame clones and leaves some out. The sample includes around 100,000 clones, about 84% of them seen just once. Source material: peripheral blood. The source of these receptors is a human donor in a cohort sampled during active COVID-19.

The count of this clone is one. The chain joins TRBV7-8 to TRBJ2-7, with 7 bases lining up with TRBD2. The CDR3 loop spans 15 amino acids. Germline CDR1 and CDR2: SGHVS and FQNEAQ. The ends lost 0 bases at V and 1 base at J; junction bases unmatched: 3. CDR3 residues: CASSLAPGGSYEQYF. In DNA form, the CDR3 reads TGTGCCAGCAGCTTAGCGCCGGGGGGATCCTACGAGCAGTACTTC.

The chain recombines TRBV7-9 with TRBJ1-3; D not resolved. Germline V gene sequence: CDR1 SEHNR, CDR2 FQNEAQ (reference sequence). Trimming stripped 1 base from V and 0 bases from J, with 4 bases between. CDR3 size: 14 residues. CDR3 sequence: CASSLGGSGNTIYF. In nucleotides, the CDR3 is TGTGCCAGCAGCTTAGGCGGCTCTGGAAACACCATATATTTT. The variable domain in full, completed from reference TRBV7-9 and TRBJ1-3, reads DTGVSQNPRHKITKRGQNVTFRCDPISEHNRLYWYRQTLGQGPEFLTYFQNEAQLEKSRLLSDRFSAERPKGSFSTLEIQRTEQGDSAMYLCASSLGGSGNTIYFGEGSWLTVV.

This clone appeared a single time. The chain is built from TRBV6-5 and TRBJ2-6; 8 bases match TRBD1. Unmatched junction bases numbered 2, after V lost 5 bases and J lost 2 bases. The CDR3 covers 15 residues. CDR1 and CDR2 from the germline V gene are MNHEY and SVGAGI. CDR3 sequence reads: CASSRTGTGANVLTF. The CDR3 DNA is TGTGCCAGCAGTAGGACAGGGACTGGGGCCAACGTCCTGACTTTC.

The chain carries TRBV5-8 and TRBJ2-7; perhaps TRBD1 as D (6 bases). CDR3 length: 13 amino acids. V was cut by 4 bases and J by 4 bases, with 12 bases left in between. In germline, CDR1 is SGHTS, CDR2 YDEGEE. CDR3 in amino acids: CASSRRQAYEQYF. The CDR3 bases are TGTGCCAGCAGCCGAAGACAGGCTTACGAGCAGTACTTC. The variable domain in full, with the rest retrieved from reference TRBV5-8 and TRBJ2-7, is EAGVTQSPTHLIKTRGQQATLRCSPISGHTSVYWYQQALGLGLQFLLWYDEGEERNRGNFPPRFSGRQFPNYSSELNVNALELEDSALYLCASSRRQAYEQYFGPGTRLTVT.

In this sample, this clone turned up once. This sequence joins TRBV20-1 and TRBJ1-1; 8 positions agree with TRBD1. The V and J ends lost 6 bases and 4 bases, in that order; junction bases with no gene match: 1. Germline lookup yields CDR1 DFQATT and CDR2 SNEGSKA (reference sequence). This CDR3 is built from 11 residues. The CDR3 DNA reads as TGCAGTGCCGACAGGGGCACTGAAGCTTTCTTT. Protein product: CSADRGTEAFF.

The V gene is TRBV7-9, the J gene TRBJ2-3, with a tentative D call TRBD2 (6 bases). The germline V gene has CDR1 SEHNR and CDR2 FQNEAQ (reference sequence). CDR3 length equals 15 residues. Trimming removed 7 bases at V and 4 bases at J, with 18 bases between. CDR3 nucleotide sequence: TGTGCCAGCATCCGGACTCGGGCGGGACCAGATACGCAGTATTTT. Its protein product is CASIRTRAGPDTQYF.

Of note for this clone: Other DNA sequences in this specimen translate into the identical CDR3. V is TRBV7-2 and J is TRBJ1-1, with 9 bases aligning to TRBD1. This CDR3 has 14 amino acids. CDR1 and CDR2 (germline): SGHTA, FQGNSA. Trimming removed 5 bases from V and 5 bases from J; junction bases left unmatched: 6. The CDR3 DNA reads TGTGCCAGCAGCCCCACGGGACAGGGTACTGAAGCTTTCTTT. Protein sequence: CASSPTGQGTEAFF.

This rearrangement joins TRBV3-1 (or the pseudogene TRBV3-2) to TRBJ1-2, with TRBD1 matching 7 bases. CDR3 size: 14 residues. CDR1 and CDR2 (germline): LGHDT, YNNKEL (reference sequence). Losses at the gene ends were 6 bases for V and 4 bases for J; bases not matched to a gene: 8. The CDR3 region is CASSFDRVGYGYTF. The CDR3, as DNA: TGTGCCAGCAGTTTCGACAGGGTCGGCTATGGCTACACCTTC.

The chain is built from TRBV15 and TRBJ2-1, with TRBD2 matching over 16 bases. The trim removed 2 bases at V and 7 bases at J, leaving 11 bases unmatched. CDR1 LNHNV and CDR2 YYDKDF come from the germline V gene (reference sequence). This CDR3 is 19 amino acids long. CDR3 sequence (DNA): TGTGCCACCAGCAGAACCGGGACTAGCGGGGGGGAAGTGCTAAATGAGCAGTTCTTC. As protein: CATSRTGTSGGEVLNEQFF.

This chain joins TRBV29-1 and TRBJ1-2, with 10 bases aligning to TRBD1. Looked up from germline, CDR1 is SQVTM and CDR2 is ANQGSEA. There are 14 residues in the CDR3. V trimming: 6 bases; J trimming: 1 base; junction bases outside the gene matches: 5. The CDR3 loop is CSVHDRGRNYGYTF. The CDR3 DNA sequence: TGCAGCGTCCATGACAGGGGGCGTAACTATGGCTACACCTTC.

CDR3 in amino acids: CASSQGTGRTDTQYF. CDR3 coding DNA: TGTGCCAGCAGCCAGGGGACAGGGCGCACAGATACGCAGTATTTT. V usage is TRBV3-1 (or the pseudogene TRBV3-2) and J usage is TRBJ2-3; 9 positions match TRBD1. The CDR3 is 15 amino acids. J gave up 1 base and V 3 bases, and 2 bases lay outside the gene matches. The V gene's germline CDR1 is LGHDT and CDR2 YNNKEL (reference sequence).

CDR3 nucleotide sequence: TGTGCCAGCAGTTACTTCGGCCAGTCAGGCTACGAGCAGTACTTC. It translates to CASSYFGQSGYEQYF. The chain carries TRBV6-5 and TRBJ2-7; no definite D call. With 1 base removed from V and 3 bases from J, the gap between germline ends came to 13 bases. This CDR3 region has 15 residues. The germline V gene encodes CDR1 MNHEY and CDR2 SVGAGI.

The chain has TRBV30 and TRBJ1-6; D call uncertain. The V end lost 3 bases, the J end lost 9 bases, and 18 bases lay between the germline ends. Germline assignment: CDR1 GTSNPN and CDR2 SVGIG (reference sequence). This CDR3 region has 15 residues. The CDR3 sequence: CAWSIVLLGSSPLHF. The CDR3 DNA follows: TGTGCCTGGAGCATAGTACTTCTGGGGAGTTCACCCCTCCACTTT.

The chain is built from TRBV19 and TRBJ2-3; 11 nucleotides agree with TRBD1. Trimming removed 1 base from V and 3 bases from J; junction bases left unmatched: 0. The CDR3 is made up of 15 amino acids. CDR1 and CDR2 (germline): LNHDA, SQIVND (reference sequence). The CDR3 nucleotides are TGTGCCAGTAGTATAGGGGACAGGGGGACAGATACGCAGTATTTT. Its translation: CASSIGDRGTDTQYF.

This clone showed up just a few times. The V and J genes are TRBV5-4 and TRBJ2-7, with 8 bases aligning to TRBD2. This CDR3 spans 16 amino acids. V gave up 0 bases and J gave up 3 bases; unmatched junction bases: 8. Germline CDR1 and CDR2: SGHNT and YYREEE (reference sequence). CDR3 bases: TGTGCCAGCAGCTTGGCCGGGGGGACTAGGGGCTACGAGCAGTACTTC. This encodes CASSLAGGTRGYEQYF.

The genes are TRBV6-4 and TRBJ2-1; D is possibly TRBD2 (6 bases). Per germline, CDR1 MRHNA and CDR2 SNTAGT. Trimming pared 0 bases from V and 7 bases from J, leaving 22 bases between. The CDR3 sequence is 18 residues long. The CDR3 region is CASSDSGGYRPRTNEQFF. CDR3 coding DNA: TGTGCCAGCAGTGACTCAGGAGGGTACCGACCTCGTACAAATGAGCAGTTCTTC.

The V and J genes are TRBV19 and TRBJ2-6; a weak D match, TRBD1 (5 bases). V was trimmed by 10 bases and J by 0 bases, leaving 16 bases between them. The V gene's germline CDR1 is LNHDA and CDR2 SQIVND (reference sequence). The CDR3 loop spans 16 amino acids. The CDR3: CATLGQDLSGANVLTF. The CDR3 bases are TGTGCCACTTTGGGGCAGGACCTCTCTGGGGCCAACGTCCTGACTTTC.

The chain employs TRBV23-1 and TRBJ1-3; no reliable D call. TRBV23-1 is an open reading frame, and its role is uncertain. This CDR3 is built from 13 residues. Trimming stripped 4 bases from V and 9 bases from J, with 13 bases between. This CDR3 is CASSLSMRCTIYF. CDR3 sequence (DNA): TGCGCCAGCAGTCTTAGTATGAGGTGCACCATATATTTT.

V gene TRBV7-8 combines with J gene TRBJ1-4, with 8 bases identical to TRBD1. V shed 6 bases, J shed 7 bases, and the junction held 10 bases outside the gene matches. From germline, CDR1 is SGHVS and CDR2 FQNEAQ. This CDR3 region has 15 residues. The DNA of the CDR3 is TGTGCCAGCAGTTCTCTCAGGGGGCTTGGTGAAAAACTGTTTTTT. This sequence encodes CASSSLRGLGEKLFF.

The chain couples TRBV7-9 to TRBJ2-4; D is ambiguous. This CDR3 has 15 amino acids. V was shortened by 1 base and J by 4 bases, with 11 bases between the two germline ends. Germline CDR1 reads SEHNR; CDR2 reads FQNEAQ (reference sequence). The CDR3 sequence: CASSLGYTQKNIQYF. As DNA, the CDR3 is TGTGCCAGCAGCTTAGGGTACACCCAAAAAAACATTCAGTACTTC.

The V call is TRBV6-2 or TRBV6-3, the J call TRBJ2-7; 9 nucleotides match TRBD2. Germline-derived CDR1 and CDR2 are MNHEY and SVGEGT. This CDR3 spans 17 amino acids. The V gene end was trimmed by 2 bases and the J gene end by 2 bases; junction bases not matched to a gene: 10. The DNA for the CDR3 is TGTGCCAGCAGTTACAACCCACCGACTAGCGGTACCTACGAGCAGTACTTC. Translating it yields CASSYNPPTSGTYEQYF.

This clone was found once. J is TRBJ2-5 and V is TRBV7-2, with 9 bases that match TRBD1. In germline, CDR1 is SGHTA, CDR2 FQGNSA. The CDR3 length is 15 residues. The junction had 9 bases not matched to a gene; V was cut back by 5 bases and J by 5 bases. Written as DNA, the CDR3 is TGTGCCAGCAGCATCGCCGGGACAGGGAGGGAGACCCAGTACTTC. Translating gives CASSIAGTGRETQYF.

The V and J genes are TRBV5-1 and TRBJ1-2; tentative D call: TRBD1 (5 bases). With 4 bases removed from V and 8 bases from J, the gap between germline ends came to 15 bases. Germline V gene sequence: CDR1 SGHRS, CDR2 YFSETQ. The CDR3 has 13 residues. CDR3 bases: TGCGCCAGCAGCCCGGGGCCGGGGGGAGGCTACACCTTC. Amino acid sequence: CASSPGPGGGYTF. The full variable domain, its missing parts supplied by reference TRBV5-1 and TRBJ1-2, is KAGVTQTPRYLIKTRGQQVTLSCSPISGHRSVSWYQQTPGQGLQFLFEYFSETQRNKGNFPGRFSGRQFSNSRSEMNVSTLELGDSALYLCASSPGPGGGYTFGSGTRLTVV.

The CDR3 loop reads CASSLRQTDGYTF. The DNA for the CDR3 is TGTGCCAGCAGTTTAAGACAGACGGATGGCTACACCTTC. This chain connects TRBV12-3 or TRBV12-4 to TRBJ1-2, with a tentative D call TRBD1 (5 bases). The CDR3 is 13 residues long. V shed 2 bases and J shed 6 bases, with 10 bases lying between them.

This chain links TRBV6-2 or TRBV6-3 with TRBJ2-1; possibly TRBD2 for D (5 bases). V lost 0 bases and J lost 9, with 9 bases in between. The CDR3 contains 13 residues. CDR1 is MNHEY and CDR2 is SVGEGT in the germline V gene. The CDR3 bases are TGTGCCAGCAGTTACTCGGGCAGCGGTGAGCAGTTCTTC. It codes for CASSYSGSGEQFF.